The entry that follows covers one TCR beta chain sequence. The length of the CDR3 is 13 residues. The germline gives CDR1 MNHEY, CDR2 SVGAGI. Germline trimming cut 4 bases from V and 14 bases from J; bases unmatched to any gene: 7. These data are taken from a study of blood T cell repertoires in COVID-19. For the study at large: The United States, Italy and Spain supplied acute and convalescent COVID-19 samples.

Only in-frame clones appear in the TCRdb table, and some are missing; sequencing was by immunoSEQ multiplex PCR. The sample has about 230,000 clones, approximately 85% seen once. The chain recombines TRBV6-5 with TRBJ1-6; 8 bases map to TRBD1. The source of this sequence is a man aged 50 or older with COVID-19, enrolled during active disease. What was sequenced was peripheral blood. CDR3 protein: CASSWGTGSALHF. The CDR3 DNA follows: TGTGCCAGCAGTTGGGGGACAGGTTCTGCCCTCCACTTT.